This record concerns one TCR beta chain sequence. This specimen belongs to a study of shared clonotypes between healthy human individuals. Profiling relied on immunoSEQ multiplex PCR, and the TCRdb table lists in-frame clones only, not all of them. The data show some 360,000 clones, 70% to 75% seen once. The length of the CDR3 is 16 residues. J lost 3 bases, V lost 4 bases, and 7 bases had no gene match. Germline CDR1 is SGHRS and CDR2 is YFSETQ. Input material: memory CD4+ T cells sorted from blood. Sample subset: CD45RA-negative fraction. The clonotype originates from a young man in good health. The rearrangement uses TRBV5-1 and TRBJ2-1, with 10 positions matching TRBD2. The CDR3, as DNA: TGCGCCAGCAGCCTGCAAACTAGCGGGGACTACAATGAGCAGTTCTTC. Amino acid sequence: CASSLQTSGDYNEQFF.